A single sample gave rise to the 27 T cell receptor beta chains below, sequenced in a study of lymphopenia after photon versus proton radiotherapy. Generated by immunoSEQ multiplex PCR, the TCRdb table keeps only in-frame clones and is missing some. This table holds around 63,000 clones, approximately 84% found once. Sequenced material: peripheral blood, taken from a patient treated with photon-based radiotherapy. Receptors were obtained from a man aged 35 to 55 with gastric cancer.

The chain is built from TRBV7-2 and TRBJ1-5; the D is unclear. This CDR3 is built from 16 residues. The ends were cut back, 0 bases at V and 5 bases at J, with 14 bases in the middle. Germline V lookup: CDR1 SGHTA, CDR2 FQGNSA. CDR3 residues: CASSLARALRDQPQHF. The CDR3 DNA reads TGTGCCAGCAGCTTAGCCCGAGCCCTCCGGGATCAGCCCCAGCATTTT.

The chain uses TRBV4-1 and TRBJ1-3, with 8 positions matching TRBD1. Germline V gives CDR1 MGHRA, CDR2 YSYEKL. The CDR3 length is 22 residues. Trimming removed 2 bases from V and 0 bases from J; junction bases left unmatched: 21. CDR3 sequence (DNA): TGCGCCAGCAGCCAATTTGCCGCGGGCAGGGGGCTTTTCCATTTCTCTGGAAACACCATATATTTT. This sequence encodes CASSQFAAGRGLFHFSGNTIYF.

The chain links TRBV9 to TRBJ1-1; D is ambiguous. The CDR3 is 14 amino acids. Looked up from germline, CDR1 is SGDLS and CDR2 is YYNGEE. The ends were cut back, 4 bases at V and 2 bases at J, with 12 bases in the middle. This chain's CDR3 is CASSPRTDNTEAFF. CDR3 in DNA: TGTGCCAGCAGCCCCCGAACGGATAACACTGAAGCTTTCTTT.

This sequence joins TRBV6-9 and TRBJ2-7; 7 bases align to TRBD1. V was pared by 1 base and J by 0 bases, with 6 bases of the junction left unmatched. The CDR3 is 16 residues long. Per germline, CDR1 MNHGY and CDR2 SVAAGI. CDR3 nucleotides: TGTGCCAGCAGTTATTGGGGGACAGCGAGCTCCTACGAGCAGTACTTC. This translates into CASSYWGTASSYEQYF.

The chain is built from TRBV7-2 and TRBJ2-5; D is undetermined. The CDR3 is made up of 13 amino acids. Germline V CDR1 and CDR2: SGHTA, FQGNSA. V was clipped by 3 bases and J by 3 bases, with 8 bases between them. The CDR3 loop reads CASSLNAEETQYF. The CDR3 region has the DNA TGTGCCAGCAGCTTGAACGCGGAAGAGACCCAGTACTTC.

In this sample, this clone turned up once. This rearrangement joins TRBV18 to TRBJ1-2; D is undetermined. V shed 4 bases and J shed 0 bases, with 15 bases lying between them. CDR1 is KGHSH and CDR2 is LQKENI in the germline V gene. The CDR3 runs to 16 residues. The CDR3 is CASSLNSAPSNYGYTF. DNA of the CDR3: TGTGCCAGCTCACTCAACTCTGCCCCCTCTAACTATGGCTACACCTTC.

This chain connects TRBV5-6 to TRBJ2-7; 11 bases match TRBD2. Germline assignment: CDR1 SGHDT and CDR2 YYEEEE. The CDR3 consists of 18 residues. Losses at the gene ends were 1 base for V and 3 bases for J; bases not matched to a gene: 12. CDR3 DNA: TGTGCCAGCAGCTTGCTAAGTCTAGCGGGGGGCCGAGGCTACGAGCAGTACTTC. Protein: CASSLLSLAGGRGYEQYF.

With regard to this clone: Other nucleotide sequences in the sample specify the same CDR3. V usage is TRBV27 and J usage is TRBJ2-7; D could derive from TRBD1 or TRBD2 (6 bases each). Deletions cut 3 bases from V and 2 bases from J, with 11 bases between. Germline values: CDR1 MNHEY, CDR2 SMNVEV (reference sequence). The CDR3 consists of 14 residues. The DNA of the CDR3 is TGTGCCAGCAGTTTGTCGGGGGCCACCTACGAGCAGTACTTC. As protein: CASSLSGATYEQYF.

The chain uses TRBV19 and TRBJ2-7; D remains ambiguous. CDR3 length: 15 residues. In germline, CDR1 is LNHDA, CDR2 SQIVND (reference sequence). The ends were cut back, 3 bases at V and 3 bases at J, with 15 bases in the middle. For the CDR3, the DNA is TGTGCCAGTAGTATCGGGCCCGGGTCGGACTACGAGCAGTACTTC. Its translation: CASSIGPGSDYEQYF.

This clone was found a few times. V and J are TRBV15 and TRBJ2-7, with TRBD1 matching over 8 bases. With 0 bases clipped from V and 6 bases from J, the junction kept 7 bases outside the gene matches. CDR3 length: 15 amino acids. Germline V gene sequence: CDR1 LNHNV, CDR2 YYDKDF (reference sequence). The CDR3 here is CATSRDRWTGTEQYF. In DNA, the CDR3 is TGTGCCACCAGCAGAGATCGTTGGACAGGGACCGAGCAGTACTTC.

CDR3 bases: TGTGCCAGCAGCTTGGGCGGGAGAGAAGAGACCCAGTACTTC. Protein: CASSLGGREETQYF. The genes are TRBV5-4 and TRBJ2-5; 7 bases agree with TRBD2. J gave up 3 bases and V 0 bases, and 2 bases lay outside the gene matches. This CDR3 has 14 amino acids. Germline V gene sequence: CDR1 SGHNT, CDR2 YYREEE (reference sequence).

Sample share makes this clone medium-sized. In DNA form, the CDR3 reads TGTGCCAGCAGTTCGGGGGATAATTCACCCCTCCACTTT. Protein: CASSSGDNSPLHF. The rearrangement joins TRBV6-1 to TRBJ1-6; possibly TRBD1 for D (5 bases). V was clipped by 5 bases and J by 5 bases, with 7 bases between them. The CDR3 length is 13 residues. From germline, CDR1 is MNHNS and CDR2 SASEGT.

The genes are TRBV2 and TRBJ1-2; D perhaps matches TRBD1 (6 bases). CDR3 size: 14 residues. Germline lookup yields CDR1 SNHLY and CDR2 FYNNEI. Trimming removed 7 bases from V and 3 bases from J, with 15 bases in between. The CDR3 DNA follows: TGTGCCAGCAAAAGACAGGTGGGGTACTATGGCTACACCTTC. Protein product: CASKRQVGYYGYTF.

The chain joins TRBV4-1 to TRBJ1-4; D call uncertain. The V end lost 4 bases, the J end lost 1 base, and 7 bases lay between the germline ends. The germline CDR1 and CDR2 sequences are MGHRA and YSYEKL. The CDR3 runs to 14 residues. The CDR3 spells CASSPGRTNEKLFF. The CDR3 DNA is TGCGCCAGCAGCCCGGGAAGAACTAATGAAAAACTGTTTTTT.

This clone was found once. The rearrangement joins TRBV4-3 to TRBJ2-2; D remains unclear. Trimming pared 3 bases from V and 1 base from J, leaving 9 bases between. The V gene's germline CDR1 is LGHNA and CDR2 YSLEER. The CDR3 has 15 residues. The CDR3 nucleotides are TGCGCCAGCAGCCACACGGCAGTGAACACCGGGGAGCTGTTTTTT. As protein: CASSHTAVNTGELFF.

V usage is TRBV5-6 and J usage is TRBJ2-1, with a tentative D call TRBD1 (6 bases). Germline V gives CDR1 SGHDT, CDR2 YYEEEE. Between the trimmed V and J ends, which lost 4 bases and 8 bases, there was a span of 10 bases. The CDR3 has 12 amino acids. As DNA, the CDR3 is TGTGCCAGCAGCCCCCAGGGGTATGAGCAGTTCTTC. It specifies CASSPQGYEQFF.

The rearrangement joins TRBV7-3 to TRBJ2-3, with TRBD2 matching 8 bases. Germline values: CDR1 SGHTA, CDR2 FQGTGA. Unmatched junction bases numbered 2, after V lost 5 bases and J lost 1 base. This CDR3 has 14 amino acids. The CDR3 coding sequence is TGTGCCAGCAGCCCGGGACTAGGCACAGATACGCAGTATTTT. The encoded protein is CASSPGLGTDTQYF.

This chain links TRBV15 with TRBJ1-1; tentatively, D is TRBD1 (5 bases). Germline CDR1 reads LNHNV; CDR2 reads YYDKDF (reference sequence). The germline V and J ends were trimmed by 0 bases and 4 bases, with 15 bases remaining between them. This CDR3 has 16 residues. For the CDR3, the DNA is TGTGCCACCAGCAGAGATTCACAGGTAGTAGGCACTGAAGCTTTCTTT. Encoded protein: CATSRDSQVVGTEAFF.

The J gene is TRBJ2-1, the V gene TRBV5-6, with a possible D match to TRBD2 (6 bases). Per the germline V gene, CDR1 is SGHDT and CDR2 is YYEEEE. Trimming cost V 0 bases and J 11 bases, with 24 bases left between them. There are 17 residues in the CDR3. CDR3 in DNA: TGTGCCAGCAGCTTGGGTCTCGGGACTCTAGATTCAAGTCAGCAGTTCTTC. Translating gives CASSLGLGTLDSSQQFF.

The CDR3 DNA is TGCGCCAGCAGCTTGGCTGGGAACACTGAAGCTTTCTTT. This gives the protein CASSLAGNTEAFF. The J gene is TRBJ1-1, the V gene TRBV5-1; D unresolved. V was trimmed by 0 bases and J by 1 base, leaving 4 bases between them. The CDR3 spans 13 residues. Germline CDR1 and CDR2: SGHRS and YFSETQ. The complete variable domain, with remaining parts taken from reference TRBV5-1 and TRBJ1-1, reads KAGVTQTPRYLIKTRGQQVTLSCSPISGHRSVSWYQQTPGQGLQFLFEYFSETQRNKGNFPGRFSGRQFSNSRSEMNVSTLELGDSALYLCASSLAGNTEAFFGQGTRLTVV.

This clone was counted a single time. The chain links TRBV18 to TRBJ2-7; possibly TRBD1 for D (5 bases). Trimming shortened V by 4 bases and J by 4 bases, and 14 bases separated the two germline ends. CDR1 is KGHSH and CDR2 is LQKENI in the germline V gene. The length of the CDR3 is 14 residues. CDR3 DNA sequence: TGTGCCAGCTCACTCTCGGACAACTCATACGAGCAGTACTTC. Translating it yields CASSLSDNSYEQYF.

The chain couples TRBV7-9 to TRBJ1-1; D ambiguous. From germline, CDR1 is SEHNR and CDR2 FQNEAQ (reference sequence). Trimming removed 5 bases from V and 8 bases from J, with 15 bases in between. The CDR3 runs to 13 residues. In DNA, the CDR3 is TGTGCCAGCAGCCTCCCCGGCCGGCGGGAAGCTTTCTTT. This codes for CASSLPGRREAFF.

The chain has TRBV27 and TRBJ2-2; 9 bases line up with TRBD2. J gave up 2 bases and V 6 bases, and 4 bases lay outside the gene matches. The germline gives CDR1 MNHEY, CDR2 SMNVEV (reference sequence). The CDR3 covers 15 residues. CDR3 loop: CASRERGVNTGELFF. The CDR3 DNA sequence: TGTGCCAGCAGAGAGCGGGGGGTAAACACCGGGGAGCTGTTTTTT.

The chain is built from TRBV18 and TRBJ2-5; 7 nucleotides line up with TRBD2. Germline CDR1 and CDR2: KGHSH and LQKENI. J was trimmed by 3 bases and V by 5 bases; bases with no gene match: 3. This CDR3 has 13 amino acids. CDR3 in DNA: TGTGCCAGCTCAGAGGGAGGGAAAGAGACCCAGTACTTC. Translated, it gives CASSEGGKETQYF.

Concerning this clone itself: Distinct nucleotide sequences in the sample also encode this CDR3. The chain links TRBV19 to TRBJ2-1; weak D call: TRBD2 (5 bases). The germline V and J ends were trimmed by 6 bases and 3 bases, with 9 bases remaining between them. CDR1 and CDR2 (germline): LNHDA, SQIVND (reference sequence). The CDR3 consists of 13 residues. CDR3 DNA: TGTGCCAGTAGCCCCCGGGGCTACAATGAGCAGTTCTTC. Translating it yields CASSPRGYNEQFF.

This clone showed up just a few times. The V call is TRBV6-1, the J call TRBJ2-3; 8 bases match TRBD2. The CDR3 covers 15 residues. The V segment lost 3 bases and the J segment 6 bases; nucleotides outside the gene matches: 8. Germline CDR1 is MNHNS and CDR2 is SASEGT. Here the CDR3 DNA reads TGTGCCAGCAGTGAGGTGGCGGGGGGATCGGATACGCAGTATTTT. It specifies CASSEVAGGSDTQYF.

The genes are TRBV30 and TRBJ2-5, with 8 bases that match TRBD2. The CDR3 has 14 residues. The ends lost 3 bases at V and 5 bases at J; junction bases unmatched: 8. Germline loops: CDR1 GTSNPN, CDR2 SVGIG (reference sequence). CDR3 protein: CAWSTGGARETQYF. The CDR3 nucleotides read TGTGCCTGGAGCACCGGGGGGGCGCGGGAGACCCAGTACTTC.